This T cell receptor beta chain was sequenced in a study of cytomegalovirus exposure and HLA in healthy donors (dated by TCRdb to about 2017). For the study in its entirety: According to an earlier analysis of several hundred of the donors, about 180 million T cells yielded roughly 110 million unique TCR beta sequences and about 300 Gb of sequence data. HLA typing included class I and class II loci at four-digit resolution. Among roughly 400 genotyped donors of the cohort, an average of roughly 230,000 unique TCR beta nucleotide sequences was sequenced per donor, of which roughly 17% were non-productive. Roughly 300 gigabases of sequencing data and tens of millions of unique TCR sequences were included in an early release covering under 650 HLA-typed donors. The study combined high-throughput TCR immunosequencing, statistical association of individual TCRs with disease status, and machine learning to predict cytomegalovirus infection status. In the later analysis, no new phenotypic data were used to find candidate immune exposures; instead, reliance was placed on TCR beta sequences and their occurrence across donors. Donor age, sex, ethnicity and CMV serostatus were collected together with the repertoire data. A later genetic analysis used genome-wide SNP genotypes for about 65% of the 666 donors, treating that subset as a discovery cohort. The number of typed donors differed by locus: about 620-640 for A, B, C, DRB1 and DQB1; 500 to 550 for DQA1; around 580 for DPA1; and 400 to 480 for DPB1. The T cell repertoires of around 670 subjects were profiled by immunosequencing and related to cytomegalovirus serostatus. To decide whether each TCR beta V gene segment behaved as functional or pseudogenic, an earlier analysis of 587 of the donors relied on high-throughput TCR beta sequencing. A later analysis re-analyzed previously published TCR beta repertoires from roughly 600 donors and added high-resolution HLA genotyping to study TCR occurrence patterns. In addition to the first cohort of 666 subjects, a separate validation cohort of 120 different subjects was used. Several DR-DQ haplotypes were handled as single units for association and clustering because linkage in the cohort was strong. The study was designed to test whether signatures of past pathogen exposure could be identified by cataloging public T cell receptors. Of the roughly 430 genotyped donors, over 65% fell in the genetic ancestry cluster associated with self-reported Caucasian donors. Every repertoire in the discovery cohort had been generated on one and the same sequencing platform.

Notes on this clone: Which antigen it targets is not known. Base qualities were left out, and no much larger clone turns up one base away.

In total, around 600 healthy bone marrow donors made up the cohort. At the time of sampling, all cohort members were nominally healthy, though unrecorded immune exposures were likely present. The donor was CMV seropositive and belonged to the group of around 300 seropositive cohort members. A peripheral blood sample was collected from each donor, and TCR beta sequencing was performed on peripheral blood mononuclear cells. Genomic DNA extraction from the blood cell samples was performed with the Qiagen DNeasy Blood Extraction Kit. V and J lose 3 bases and 3 bases, and a span of 14 bases separates them. In the germline V gene, CDR1 corresponds to LGHNA and CDR2 to YSLEER. From its cysteine to its phenylalanine, the CDR3 spans 15 amino acids. Only CDR3 DNA is held: 45 bases, read in frame from base 1. Study-level results and caveats: In a later genetic analysis, a missense DCLRE1C variant was associated with V-gene and J-gene trimming of TCR beta chains, and the association was replicated in an independent cohort. Specific HLA alleles were associated with about 17,000 TCR beta sequences at a false discovery rate of 0.05 in a later analysis. Correlated functional status among segregating V segments might be attributable to linkage disequilibrium, but an unknown experimental factor could not be ruled out. A later analysis found that HLA-associated TCR beta chains were more clonally expanded and had lower generation probabilities than equally common non-associated chains. Roughly uniform sequencing depth across donors was assumed in presence/absence analyses, although this assumption may not hold. Because counts were too low, about 15 rarely observed V segments, including chromosome 9 orphons, were left out of the earlier analysis of a few hundred of the donors. In a later analysis, most CMV-associated TCR beta chains were found to appear HLA-restricted, with HLA associations seemingly driven largely by CMV exposure. For the cohort, immune exposure information was limited to CMV serostatus. Assigning TCR associations to individual alleles was difficult when HLA alleles, especially DR and DQ, strongly co-occurred. In an earlier analysis of more than 450 of the donors, most TCR beta V segments were observed in productive rearrangements about 87% or about 30% of the time, broadly matching IMGT annotations. Because HLA typing was missing for some donors at each locus, association tests included only the typed subset. A later analysis found that TCR association rates varied across HLA loci, with DRB1 alleles showing the most associated TCRs and HLA-C alleles the fewest. Three of the identified cytomegalovirus-associated TCR beta chains were confirmed in vitro to be specific for cytomegalovirus antigens. The study gave a list of about 160 TCR beta chains associated with cytomegalovirus. A further reported finding was that TCR beta sequences accurately predicted the HLA-A and HLA-B alleles for most subjects in the first cohort. Several of the top co-occurrence clusters appeared to be linked to parvovirus B19, influenza, CMV and Epstein-Barr virus, according to a later analysis. Some IMGT-functional V segments, including TRBV6-2 and TRBV6-3, could not be distinguished by the 87-base-pair reads and were therefore excluded. The classifier was reported to diagnose cytomegalovirus status with high specificity and sensitivity in both the original cohort and the validation cohort. The cohort was sequenced for TCR beta chains only, and without alpha or paired-chain data the features that could be detected were limited. A cluster of highly shared sequence variants was judged likely to represent a technical artifact of the sequencing pipeline. A later genetic analysis reported fewer N-insertions in productive TCRs among donors in an Asian-associated ancestry cluster than the approximately 670-donor mean. It was suggested by the authors that the approach could potentially be generalized to other disease states and immunological phenotypes. Most TCR sequences were observed very rarely across donors, whereas some public TCRs were present in many individuals.

Libraries came from the immunoSEQ multiplex PCR assay. For the multiplex PCR, a mixture combining 60 forward primers for TCR Vbeta segments and 13 reverse primers for TCR Jbeta segments was used. The CDR3 region of rearranged TCR beta genes was amplified from genomic DNA by a multiplex PCR assay. On the Illumina HiSeq System, the amplified TCR beta libraries were sequenced as 87-base-pair reads. As for the authors' bioinformatics: Across the 670 or so repertoires, a later analysis counted tens of millions of unique TCR beta chains, around 10 million of which were shared by at least two donors. Raw reads were error-corrected and collapsed into unique sequences with a nearest-neighbor algorithm that merged closely related sequences to remove PCR and sequencing errors. Alignment of CDR3 sequences to IMGT reference sequences was used to assign V, D and J gene segments. Each retained sequence needed at least a six-nucleotide match to both a V gene segment and a J gene segment. A rearrangement counted as productive if the CDR3 had no stop codons and remained in frame with V and J, and every other rearrangement counted as non-productive. Following IMGT convention, CDR3 was defined as the stretch from the second conserved V-encoded cysteine to the conserved J-encoded phenylalanine. The earlier analysis of about 570 of the donors excluded any sequence lacking an unambiguous match to a single V gene segment. An earlier analysis of a few hundred of the donors called V segments functional above 56.7% productive rearrangements and segregating when the between-donor standard deviation exceeded 5%. A statistical classification framework was developed to diagnose cytomegalovirus status using the catalog of TCR beta chain sequences. V and J gene assignment, in a later analysis, came from comparing TCR nucleotide sequences with IMGT/GENE-DB human TR gene sequences. The TCRdist pipeline was used in a later analysis to assign CDR3 sequences and most-parsimonious VDJ recombination scenarios. In a later analysis, each TCR beta chain was defined by its CDR3 amino acid sequence together with its V-gene family, and reads lacking a unique V-gene family were excluded. In a later analysis, 450 to 600 highly shared, low-generation-probability nucleotide sequences were removed to address suspected cross-contamination and a sequencing artifact. A later analysis calculated a clonal expansion index for each public chain from normalized within-repertoire ranks of inferred template counts. In a later analysis, generation probabilities were computed using a VDJ recombination model fitted to out-of-frame rearrangements, and the results were checked against IGoR. Hypergeometric tests were used in a later analysis to score TCR-TCR, TCR-HLA and TCR-CMV co-occurrence, with a repertoire-size bias correction applied to the TCR pairs. In a later analysis, false discovery rates were estimated by permuting HLA or CMV assignments 20 times. In a later analysis, co-occurring TCRs were grouped using DBSCAN, with TCRdist sequence similarity added in when clustering inside HLA-allele-positive subsets. Co-occurrence clustering excluded repertoires with fewer than 30,000 or more than 120,000 public chains, plus five with anomalous nucleotide sharing. TCRdb holds this immuneACCESS table with in-frame rearrangements only. Some clones are missing; in checked studies, unresolved V genes explain under half, and the rest has no known cause. V and J calls plus clone size are reproduced from that table; the DNA served to infer D and trimming. The sample table records over 150,000 clones; roughly 80% of these occur just once. More than 7% of the sample is held by the ten biggest clonotypes.

Sequencing was carried out using PBMCs. The chain joins TRBV4-3 to TRBJ1-2, with the D segment identity uncertain. The source of this sequence is a male donor in good health and CMV-seropositive. The DNA sequence reads TGCGCCAGCAGCCATTCCCTCTCGGCGGACTATGGCTACACCTTC. Its product reads: CASSHSLSADYGYTF.